This is a list of T cell receptor beta chains from one sample in a study of technical replicates of blood from several donors. Profiled with immunoSEQ multiplex PCR; TCRdb holds only in-frame clones, not every one. The sample includes tens of thousands of clones, roughly 90% of them seen just once. Sequenced material: PBMCs. Receptor source: a human donor in good health. Some clones in this sample may be carry-over from other donors' samples. CDR3s include the opening cysteine and the closing phenylalanine or tryptophan. D genes are given only for firm matches. Size values are once, few and many counts, or a class for expanded clones, and some rows have none.

V	D	J	size	length	CDR3	DNA
TRBV4-1	TRBD2	TRBJ2-6	-	16	CASSQGLARGANVLTF	TGCGCCAGCAGCCAAGGACTAGCTCGTGGGGCCAACGTCCTGACTTTC
TRBV2	-	TRBJ2-1	-	16	CASSESVLHSYNEQFF	TGTGCCAGCAGTGAGTCGGTCCTTCACTCCTACAATGAGCAGTTCTTC
TRBV15	TRBD1	TRBJ2-2	-	15	CATRSDRGRTGELFF	TGTGCCACCAGAAGCGACAGGGGGCGAACCGGGGAGCTGTTTTTT
TRBV19	-	TRBJ2-1	-	15	CASRIGRGPYNEQFF	TGTGCCAGTAGAATCGGGCGGGGGCCCTACAATGAGCAGTTCTTC
TRBV18	-	TRBJ2-2	few	16	CASSPVQGPNTGELFF	TGTGCCAGCTCACCGGTTCAGGGCCCGAACACCGGGGAGCTGTTTTTT
TRBV29-1	-	TRBJ1-2	-	13	CSVEDSLGAGYTF	TGCAGCGTTGAAGACTCCCTGGGGGCTGGCTACACCTTC
TRBV4-1	-	TRBJ2-2	-	14	CASSQVAGTGELFF	TGCGCCAGCAGCCAAGTTGCAGGGACCGGGGAGCTGTTTTTT
TRBV27	TRBD1	TRBJ2-7	-	15	CASSSDSTGTYEQYF	TGTGCCAGCAGTTCGGACTCGACAGGGACCTACGAGCAGTACTTC
TRBV7-2	-	TRBJ1-4	once	14	CASSLGQGNEKLFF	TGTGCCAGCAGCTTAGGGCAGGGGAATGAAAAACTGTTTTTT
TRBV5-5	-	TRBJ1-2	-	13	CASSLGGDYGYTF	TGTGCCAGCAGCTTGGGGGGCGACTATGGCTACACCTTC
TRBV19	-	TRBJ2-2	-	15	CASSIDPGYTGELFF	TGTGCCAGTAGTATAGATCCCGGGTACACCGGGGAGCTGTTTTTT
TRBV5-4	TRBD1	TRBJ1-1	-	14	CASSPQGASTEAFF	TGTGCCAGCAGCCCGCAGGGGGCAAGCACTGAAGCTTTCTTT
TRBV25-1	-	TRBJ2-4	-	14	CASSEWTEKNIQYF	TGTGCCAGCAGTGAATGGACAGAAAAAAACATTCAGTACTTC
TRBV4-1	-	TRBJ1-2	-	15	CASSRRSTENYGYTF	TGCGCCAGCAGCCGACGGAGTACTGAAAACTATGGCTACACCTTC
TRBV5-1	-	TRBJ1-6	-	13	CASSLNLNSPLHF	TGCGCCAGCAGCTTGAATCTGAATTCACCCCTCCACTTT
TRBV7-9	-	TRBJ2-5	-	14	CASSLAIGRETQYF	TGTGCCAGCAGCTTAGCAATAGGGAGGGAGACCCAGTACTTC
TRBV18	-	TRBJ1-1	few	13	CASSPEMNTEAFF	TGTGCCAGCTCACCAGAGATGAACACTGAAGCTTTCTTT
TRBV18	-	TRBJ1-2	-	14	CASSNKDSRYGYTF	TGTGCCAGCTCAAACAAGGACAGCCGCTATGGCTACACCTTC
TRBV7-3	TRBD2	TRBJ2-2	few	15	CASSSLAGGLGELFF	TGTGCCAGCAGTTCCCTAGCGGGAGGTTTAGGGGAGCTGTTTTTT
TRBV4-3	-	TRBJ2-1	few	16	CASSQDMGGQYNEQFF	TGCGCCAGCAGCCAAGATATGGGGGGACAGTACAATGAGCAGTTCTTC
TRBV15	TRBD2	TRBJ2-3	once	18	CATSRDGGSGGAADTQYF	TGTGCCACCAGCAGAGATGGGGGAAGCGGGGGGGCCGCAGATACGCAGTATTTT
TRBV7-8	-	TRBJ1-2	few	14	CASSQTRINYGYTF	TGTGCCAGCAGCCAGACTCGGATAAACTATGGCTACACCTTC
TRBV5-1	-	TRBJ2-3	-	13	CASSQGRTDTQYF	TGCGCCAGCAGCCAGGGGCGCACAGATACGCAGTATTTT
TRBV6-5	TRBD1	TRBJ1-2	few	16	CASSYSMGQGNYGYTF	TGTGCCAGCAGTTACTCGATGGGACAGGGGAACTATGGCTACACCTTC
TRBV10-1	-	TRBJ1-3	-	20	CASSEPASLSTACSGNTIYF	TGCGCCAGCAGTGAGCCTGCTTCCCTTTCGACAGCCTGCTCTGGAAACACCATATATTTT
TRBV5-5	TRBD2	TRBJ2-5	-	16	CASSLLAGGGQETQYF	TGTGCCAGCAGCTTGTTAGCGGGAGGGGGGCAAGAGACCCAGTACTTC
TRBV19	-	TRBJ1-1	-	15	CASSIRMRVNTEAFF	TGTGCCAGTAGTATTCGGATGAGGGTGAACACTGAAGCTTTCTTT
TRBV9	-	TRBJ1-6	-	15	CASSVDAGGNSPLHF	TGTGCCAGCAGCGTAGACGCAGGTGGTAATTCACCCCTCCACTTT
TRBV19	-	TRBJ1-1	few	14	CASSVDLGGTEAFF	TGTGCCAGTAGTGTTGACTTGGGGGGGACTGAAGCTTTCTTT
TRBV7-9	TRBD2	TRBJ2-7	-	15	CASSLRAGGPDEQYF	TGTGCCAGCAGCTTACGAGCGGGAGGGCCGGATGAGCAGTACTTC
TRBV7-2	TRBD2	TRBJ2-1	-	19	CASSLVGVGTSGKRGEQFF	TGTGCCAGCAGCTTAGTGGGGGTGGGGACTAGCGGGAAAAGGGGGGAGCAGTTCTTC
TRBV28	-	TRBJ1-5	-	14	CASSYQGGGQPQHF	TGTGCCAGCAGTTACCAGGGAGGAGGCCAGCCCCAGCATTTT
TRBV7-2	-	TRBJ2-1	once	15	CASSLASGQNNEQFF	TGTGCCAGCAGCTTAGCTTCTGGACAAAACAATGAGCAGTTCTTC
TRBV10-3	TRBD2	TRBJ2-1	-	14	CAISGGTSNNEQFF	TGTGCCATCAGTGGAGGGACTAGTAACAATGAGCAGTTCTTC
TRBV5-4	-	TRBJ1-5	medium-sized	16	CASSLGGGGSNQPQHF	TGTGCCAGCAGCTTGGGGGGAGGTGGTAGCAATCAGCCCCAGCATTTT
TRBV2	-	TRBJ2-1	-	13	CASSLWQDQRNFF	TGTGCCAGCAGTCTCTGGCAGGATCAGAGAAACTTCTTC
TRBV30	-	TRBJ2-7	-	13	CAWSVRGYGEQYF	TGTGCCTGGAGTGTACGAGGGTACGGCGAGCAGTACTTC
TRBV13	TRBD2	TRBJ2-7	-	14	CASSSTSASYEQYF	TGTGCCAGCAGCTCCACTAGCGCCTCCTACGAGCAGTACTTC
TRBV9	TRBD2	TRBJ2-7	-	13	CASSVVGGGEQYF	TGTGCCAGCAGCGTAGTGGGGGGGGGCGAGCAGTACTTC
TRBV4-1	-	TRBJ2-2	-	17	CASSQDMETANTGELFF	TGCGCCAGCAGCCAAGATATGGAGACCGCGAACACCGGGGAGCTGTTTTTT